The T cell receptor (beta chain) under discussion was sequenced for a study of Graves' ophthalmopathy and Graves' hyperthyroidism. The PBMCs had their origin in roughly 10 ml of fresh peripheral blood. There are many counts of this clonotype. V was cut by 0 bases and J by 6 bases, with 6 bases left in between. The CDR3 is made up of 13 amino acids. From germline, CDR1 is LNHNV and CDR2 YYDKDF (reference sequence). The authors amplified TCR beta CDR3 regions, and they did so from RNA transcripts for repertoire sequencing. Amplification began with first-round RT-PCR using HTBI primers, then second-round multiplex PCR was performed. In TCRdb, the multiplex PCR reads were re-called with MiXCR into one record per CDR3 protein. Of 300,000 to 500,000 distinct CDR3 sequences in the sample, approximately 15% were seen once.

V and J are TRBV15 and TRBJ1-5, with D unclear. The sequence was collected from a woman aged 18 to 35 with stable Graves' hyperthyroidism. Material for sequencing was peripheral blood. CDR3 loop: CATSRDLSQPQHF. The CDR3, as DNA: TGTGCCACCAGCAGAGATCTAAGTCAGCCCCAGCATTTT.